The TCR beta chain described here comes from a study of cytomegalovirus exposure and HLA in healthy donors. Study-wide findings and caveats: 87-base-pair reads could not separate some V segments, including TRBV6-2 and TRBV6-3. Across donors, most TCRs were seen rarely, yet some public ones were widespread.

The CDR3 consists of 15 residues. Germline V gene data show CDR1 as SNHLY and CDR2 as FYNNEI. The ends lost 7 bases at V and 5 bases at J; junction bases unmatched: 7. The PCR made use of 60 Vbeta and 13 Jbeta primers. Some clones are missing from TCRdb's copy, which holds only in-frame ones; the method was immunoSEQ multiplex PCR. In the table there are some 150,000 clones, 65% to 85% of which are singletons. Notes on this clone: No antigen is known for it.

The source material was PBMCs. The chain is built from TRBV2 and TRBJ2-2; 10 nucleotides match TRBD2. The sequence came from a woman aged 35 to 49 in good health and CMV-seropositive. The CDR3 loop reads CASTMDSGGTGELFF. The CDR3 region has the DNA TGTGCCAGCACCATGGATAGCGGGGGGACCGGGGAGCTGTTTTTT.